Following are 16 T cell receptor beta chains from one sample sequenced in a study of blood T cell repertoires in COVID-19. This table comes from immunoSEQ multiplex PCR, and its TCRdb copy is limited to in-frame clones, with some not included. The data contain approximately 59,000 clones, approximately 80% of them singletons. The specimen was peripheral blood. These receptors were collected from a man between 60 and 75 years old with COVID-19, enrolled during active disease.

The chain carries TRBV9 and TRBJ2-1; D uncertain. Germline V gene lookup returns CDR1 SGDLS and CDR2 YYNGEE. V dropped 0 bases and J dropped 7 bases, with 17 bases sitting between them. This CDR3 region has 16 residues. CDR3 in DNA: TGTGCCAGCAGCGTAGATGGTGGCACCTGGAGTAATGAGCAGTTCTTC. Its translation is CASSVDGGTWSNEQFF.

In regard to this clone: Other nucleotide sequences from this sample produce the same CDR3. CDR3 in DNA: TGTGCCAGTAGGGGACAGGGCGCGGCCGGGGAGCTGTTTTTT. Translating it yields CASRGQGAAGELFF. The gene calls are TRBV6-5 and TRBJ2-2, with TRBD1 identical over 9 bases. The germline V gene has CDR1 MNHEY and CDR2 SVGAGI. With 9 bases clipped from V and 6 bases from J, the junction kept 8 bases outside the gene matches. This CDR3 has 14 amino acids.

The gene calls are TRBV5-1 and TRBJ1-1; D not certain. Germline values: CDR1 SGHRS, CDR2 YFSETQ. The V gene lost 3 bases and the J gene lost 0 bases, with 6 bases spanning the gap. This CDR3 comprises 13 residues. The CDR3 bases are TGCGCCAGCAGCTACTCGGTGAACACTGAAGCTTTCTTT. Protein: CASSYSVNTEAFF.

The genes are TRBV5-1 and TRBJ2-7, with TRBD1 matching 11 bases. The germline CDR1 and CDR2 sequences are SGHRS and YFSETQ. With V trimmed by 4 bases and J by 4 bases, 7 bases remained unmatched. The CDR3 has 15 amino acids. The CDR3 coding sequence is TGCGCCAGCAGCCCCCGGACAGGGGGCTTTTACGAGCAGTACTTC. This sequence encodes CASSPRTGGFYEQYF.

This clone was picked up one time. This chain uses TRBV12-3 or TRBV12-4 with TRBJ1-6; D not resolved. Trimming took off 7 bases at V and 8 bases at J, with 9 bases between the two ends. This CDR3 contains 12 residues. In DNA, the CDR3 is TGTGCCAGCAAACCCAGTGATTCACCCCTCCACTTT. It yields the protein CASKPSDSPLHF.

The chain joins TRBV19 to TRBJ2-6; the D is unclear. The CDR3 runs 15 residues. The V and J ends lost 4 bases and 0 bases respectively, with 7 bases between them. Germline assignment: CDR1 LNHDA and CDR2 SQIVND (reference sequence). CDR3 loop: CASSTTSSGANVLTF. For the CDR3, the DNA is TGTGCCAGTAGTACTACGAGCTCTGGGGCCAACGTCCTGACTTTC.

The CDR3 DNA sequence: TGTGCCAGCAGCGTAACGAACAGCCAAGAGACCCAGTACTTC. Translating it yields CASSVTNSQETQYF. This rearrangement joins TRBV9 to TRBJ2-5, with unresolved D. This CDR3 has 14 amino acids. The V gene's germline CDR1 is SGDLS and CDR2 YYNGEE. Trimming removed 1 base at V and 1 base at J, with 8 bases between. Filled out from reference TRBV9 and TRBJ2-5, the complete variable domain reads DSGVTQTPKHLITATGQRVTLRCSPRSGDLSVYWYQQSLDQGLQFLIQYYNGEERAKGNILERFSAQQFPDLHSELNLSSLELGDSALYFCASSVTNSQETQYFGPGTRLLVL.

This chain connects TRBV19 to TRBJ2-7; 7 nucleotides match TRBD1. CDR1 and CDR2 (germline): LNHDA, SQIVND (reference sequence). The CDR3 contains 15 residues. Trimming at V came to 4 bases and at J to 7 bases, leaving 13 bases not matched to a gene. The CDR3 nucleotides read TGTGCCAGTAGTACGCCGGAGACAGGGTTTCAGGAGCAGTACTTC. The encoded protein is CASSTPETGFQEQYF. Complete variable domain (other parts from reference TRBV19 and TRBJ2-7): DGGITQSPKYLFRKEGQNVTLSCEQNLNHDAMYWYRQDPGQGLRLIYYSQIVNDFQKGDIAEGYSVSREKKESFPLTVTSAQKNPTAFYLCASSTPETGFQEQYFGPGTRLTVT.

The gene calls are TRBV7-3 and TRBJ2-2; 8 positions match TRBD1. The CDR3 spans 16 residues. Looked up from germline, CDR1 is SGHTA and CDR2 is FQGTGA. V lost 5 bases to trimming and J lost 1 base; unmatched junction nucleotides: 6. CDR3 in amino acids: CASSERTGLNTGELFF. CDR3 coding DNA: TGTGCCAGCAGCGAACGGACAGGGCTGAACACCGGGGAGCTGTTTTTT.

This chain links TRBV5-1 with TRBJ2-5; 10 bases agree with TRBD1. V dropped 1 base and J dropped 5; count of bases not matched to a gene: 5. The CDR3 has 15 amino acids. In germline, CDR1 is SGHRS, CDR2 YFSETQ. CDR3 loop: CASSLQGQGFETQYF. CDR3 nucleotides: TGCGCCAGCAGCTTGCAGGGACAGGGGTTCGAGACCCAGTACTTC.

The CDR3: CASSLQGSTEAFF. The CDR3 DNA sequence: TGCGCCAGCAGCTTGCAGGGTAGCACTGAAGCTTTCTTT. J is TRBJ1-1 and V is TRBV5-1, with TRBD1 as a possible D gene (5 bases). Germline V gene lookup returns CDR1 SGHRS and CDR2 YFSETQ. V was clipped by 1 base and J by 4 bases, with 8 bases between them. The length of the CDR3 is 13 residues.

V gene TRBV2 combines with J gene TRBJ2-2; no firm D call. Germline V gives CDR1 SNHLY, CDR2 FYNNEI. The CDR3 runs to 16 residues. The germline V and J ends were trimmed by 2 bases and 6 bases, with 16 bases remaining between them. The DNA of the CDR3 is TGTGCCAGCAGTGAATTATCCCTGGCTTACCCCGGGGAGCTGTTTTTT. Its translation is CASSELSLAYPGELFF.

In this sample, this clone turned up a few times. The chain carries TRBV2 and TRBJ2-2; 10 bases are shared with TRBD2. Germline CDR1 is SNHLY and CDR2 is FYNNEI. The CDR3 length is 15 residues. Trimming at V came to 6 bases and at J to 6 bases, leaving 7 bases not matched to a gene. CDR3 in amino acids: CASRGSGRASGELFF. Here the CDR3 DNA reads TGTGCCAGCAGAGGGAGCGGGAGGGCCTCCGGGGAGCTGTTTTTT.

The V and J genes are TRBV13 and TRBJ1-1; 7 bases match TRBD1. Germline V gene data show CDR1 as PRHDT and CDR2 as FYEKMQ (reference sequence). This CDR3 region has 14 residues. V lost 3 bases and J lost 1; bases outside the gene matches: 2. In nucleotides, the CDR3 is TGTGCCAGCAGCTTCCCAGGGGGGAACACTGAAGCTTTCTTT. Its translation: CASSFPGGNTEAFF.

The chain is built from TRBV5-4 and TRBJ2-2, with 11 bases fitting TRBD1. CDR3 length: 17 amino acids. Germline assignment: CDR1 SGHNT and CDR2 YYREEE (reference sequence). J gave up 7 bases and V 4 bases, and 12 bases lay outside the gene matches. CDR3 residues: CASSPAADRGPGGELFF. The CDR3 bases are TGTGCCAGCAGCCCGGCAGCGGACAGGGGGCCCGGCGGGGAGCTGTTTTTT.

The rearrangement links TRBV5-4 to TRBJ2-3, with 16 bases that match TRBD2. CDR1 is SGHNT and CDR2 is YYREEE in the germline V gene (reference sequence). The CDR3 extends over 16 amino acids. V shed 5 bases, J shed 5 bases, and the junction held 5 bases outside the gene matches. Here the CDR3 reads CASRTGTSGRGDTQYF. The CDR3 DNA is TGTGCCAGCAGAACCGGGACTAGCGGGAGGGGAGATACGCAGTATTTT.